These 18 T cell receptor beta chains came from one sample sequenced in a study of T cell clusters in autoimmune cytopenias. TRB was amplified from approximately 230 ng of peripheral blood genomic DNA per sample. TRB rearrangements were amplified by touch-down multiplex PCR with mixed TRB-A/B primers. TCRdb reprocessed the multiplex PCR reads and stores each CDR3 protein as one record, lacking DNA. In all, the sample yields about 15,000 distinct CDR3 sequences. The sample also formed part of further work on T cell repertoires in aging, cancer and after chemotherapy.

The sequenced sample was peripheral blood. The receptors come from a human donor in good health.

V gene TRBV13 combines with J gene TRBJ2-5; TCRdb designates TRBD2, a call that cannot be tested without DNA. The CDR3 runs 13 residues. Germline V gene data show CDR1 as PRHDT and CDR2 as FYEKMQ (reference sequence). The CDR3 sequence is CASSLGGSETQYF.

The chain recombines TRBV5-6 with TRBJ2-1. This CDR3 region has 15 residues. CDR1 is SGHDT and CDR2 is YYEEEE in the germline V gene. The CDR3 sequence is CASSLDVASANEQFF.

The rearrangement joins TRBV12-3 or TRBV12-4 to TRBJ2-1. The CDR3 has 15 residues. The CDR3 protein is CASSLYGGSYNEQFF.

The chain uses TRBV27 and TRBJ2-5. The CDR3 is 12 residues long. The germline gives CDR1 MNHEY, CDR2 SMNVEV (reference sequence). The CDR3 reads CASGLGGETQYF.

In terms of frequency, this clonotype is medium-sized. The chain employs TRBV29-1 and TRBJ2-5. Germline CDR1 SQVTM, CDR2 ANQGSEA. The CDR3 totals 13 residues. The chain's CDR3 is CSVDDGTSETQYF.

This clonotype is identified as medium-sized from frequency. The chain couples TRBV29-1 to TRBJ2-2; checking the TCRdb D call of TRBD1 is not possible without DNA. The length of the CDR3 is 15 residues. CDR1 is SQVTM, CDR2 ANQGSEA, per germline. This CDR3 reads CSVVAPGGDTGELFF.

CDR3 region: CASSPSGITDTQYF. The chain carries TRBV12-3 or TRBV12-4 and TRBJ2-3; TCRdb designates TRBD2, a call that cannot be tested without DNA. The length of the CDR3 is 14 residues.

This clonotype counts as medium-sized (0.01 to 0.1%) by frequency. The chain employs TRBV6-5 and TRBJ1-1; TCRdb calls TRBD1, which cannot be checked without DNA. Germline CDR1 is MNHEY and CDR2 is SVGAGI. The length of the CDR3 is 14 residues. The CDR3 sequence: CASSRQGAYTEAFF.

The chain couples TRBV18 to TRBJ2-7; TCRdb calls TRBD1, which cannot be checked without DNA. CDR1 is KGHSH and CDR2 is LQKENI in the germline V gene. This CDR3 has 15 amino acids. The CDR3 here is CASSPIPGQGSEQYF. Full variable domain (remainder filled in from reference TRBV18 and TRBJ2-7): NAGVMQNPRHLVRRRGQEARLRCSPMKGHSHVYWYRQLPEEGLKFMVYLQKENIIDESGMPKERFSAEFPKEGPSILRIQQVVRGDSAAYFCASSPIPGQGSEQYFGPGTRLTVT.

The chain's CDR3 is CASKLSGANVLTF. The V call is TRBV27, the J call TRBJ2-6. The V gene's germline CDR1 is MNHEY and CDR2 SMNVEV (reference sequence). CDR3 length: 13 amino acids.

This clonotype counts as medium-sized by frequency. This chain's CDR3 is CASSPRPGTPYAADTQYF. The chain uses TRBV7-6 and TRBJ2-3; TCRdb's D call of TRBD1 is untestable without DNA. The length of the CDR3 is 18 residues. Germline V gene sequence: CDR1 SGHVS, CDR2 FNYEAQ. Based on the CDR3 plus reference TRBV7-6 and TRBJ2-3, the full variable domain is GAGVSQSPRYKVTKRGQDVALRCDPISGHVSLYWYRQALGQGPEFLTYFNYEAQQDKSGLPNDRFSAERPEGSISTLTIQRTEQRDSAMYRCASSPRPGTPYAADTQYFGPGTRLTVL.

This chain links TRBV30 with TRBJ2-1; absent DNA, TCRdb's TRBD2 call cannot be checked. The germline gives CDR1 GTSNPN, CDR2 SVGIG (reference sequence). CDR3 length: 14 residues. The CDR3: CAWSRGSANNEQFF.

The V gene is TRBV19, the J gene TRBJ2-1; the TCRdb call, TRBD2, lacks DNA for checking. Germline V gene sequence: CDR1 LNHDA, CDR2 SQIVND (reference sequence). The CDR3 sequence is 15 residues long. The CDR3 sequence is CASSIAGTSAGEQFF.

V is TRBV5-6 and J is TRBJ2-1; no DNA is available, so the TRBD2 call from TCRdb remains unchecked. Per the germline V gene, CDR1 is SGHDT and CDR2 is YYEEEE. This CDR3 spans 17 amino acids. CDR3: CASSLLSGTSGKNEQFF. Full variable domain (missing parts from reference TRBV5-6 and TRBJ2-1): DAGVTQSPTHLIKTRGQQVTLRCSPKSGHDTVSWYQQALGQGPQFIFQYYEEEERQRGNFPDRFSGHQFPNYSSELNVNALLLGDSALYLCASSLLSGTSGKNEQFFGPGTRLTVL.

This chain links TRBV5-4 with TRBJ1-2; the TRBD1 assignment by TCRdb is unverifiable without DNA. The CDR3 covers 15 residues. CDR1 SGHNT and CDR2 YYREEE come from the germline V gene (reference sequence). This chain's CDR3 is CASSSTRRDNYGYTF.

This chain uses TRBV27 with TRBJ1-4. Germline V lookup: CDR1 MNHEY, CDR2 SMNVEV (reference sequence). The CDR3 has 15 residues. The CDR3 sequence is CASSLSEPGREKLFF.

This clonotype is deemed medium-sized (0.01 to 0.1%) by its frequency. This sequence joins TRBV27 and TRBJ2-3. The CDR3 totals 13 residues. Germline V CDR1 and CDR2: MNHEY, SMNVEV (reference sequence). CDR3 sequence reads: CASSISRTDTQYF.

J is TRBJ2-7 and V is TRBV19; lacking DNA, the TRBD1 call made by TCRdb goes unchecked. CDR3 size: 14 residues. Germline-derived CDR1 and CDR2 are LNHDA and SQIVND (reference sequence). CDR3 in amino acids: CASSSREGHREQYF.